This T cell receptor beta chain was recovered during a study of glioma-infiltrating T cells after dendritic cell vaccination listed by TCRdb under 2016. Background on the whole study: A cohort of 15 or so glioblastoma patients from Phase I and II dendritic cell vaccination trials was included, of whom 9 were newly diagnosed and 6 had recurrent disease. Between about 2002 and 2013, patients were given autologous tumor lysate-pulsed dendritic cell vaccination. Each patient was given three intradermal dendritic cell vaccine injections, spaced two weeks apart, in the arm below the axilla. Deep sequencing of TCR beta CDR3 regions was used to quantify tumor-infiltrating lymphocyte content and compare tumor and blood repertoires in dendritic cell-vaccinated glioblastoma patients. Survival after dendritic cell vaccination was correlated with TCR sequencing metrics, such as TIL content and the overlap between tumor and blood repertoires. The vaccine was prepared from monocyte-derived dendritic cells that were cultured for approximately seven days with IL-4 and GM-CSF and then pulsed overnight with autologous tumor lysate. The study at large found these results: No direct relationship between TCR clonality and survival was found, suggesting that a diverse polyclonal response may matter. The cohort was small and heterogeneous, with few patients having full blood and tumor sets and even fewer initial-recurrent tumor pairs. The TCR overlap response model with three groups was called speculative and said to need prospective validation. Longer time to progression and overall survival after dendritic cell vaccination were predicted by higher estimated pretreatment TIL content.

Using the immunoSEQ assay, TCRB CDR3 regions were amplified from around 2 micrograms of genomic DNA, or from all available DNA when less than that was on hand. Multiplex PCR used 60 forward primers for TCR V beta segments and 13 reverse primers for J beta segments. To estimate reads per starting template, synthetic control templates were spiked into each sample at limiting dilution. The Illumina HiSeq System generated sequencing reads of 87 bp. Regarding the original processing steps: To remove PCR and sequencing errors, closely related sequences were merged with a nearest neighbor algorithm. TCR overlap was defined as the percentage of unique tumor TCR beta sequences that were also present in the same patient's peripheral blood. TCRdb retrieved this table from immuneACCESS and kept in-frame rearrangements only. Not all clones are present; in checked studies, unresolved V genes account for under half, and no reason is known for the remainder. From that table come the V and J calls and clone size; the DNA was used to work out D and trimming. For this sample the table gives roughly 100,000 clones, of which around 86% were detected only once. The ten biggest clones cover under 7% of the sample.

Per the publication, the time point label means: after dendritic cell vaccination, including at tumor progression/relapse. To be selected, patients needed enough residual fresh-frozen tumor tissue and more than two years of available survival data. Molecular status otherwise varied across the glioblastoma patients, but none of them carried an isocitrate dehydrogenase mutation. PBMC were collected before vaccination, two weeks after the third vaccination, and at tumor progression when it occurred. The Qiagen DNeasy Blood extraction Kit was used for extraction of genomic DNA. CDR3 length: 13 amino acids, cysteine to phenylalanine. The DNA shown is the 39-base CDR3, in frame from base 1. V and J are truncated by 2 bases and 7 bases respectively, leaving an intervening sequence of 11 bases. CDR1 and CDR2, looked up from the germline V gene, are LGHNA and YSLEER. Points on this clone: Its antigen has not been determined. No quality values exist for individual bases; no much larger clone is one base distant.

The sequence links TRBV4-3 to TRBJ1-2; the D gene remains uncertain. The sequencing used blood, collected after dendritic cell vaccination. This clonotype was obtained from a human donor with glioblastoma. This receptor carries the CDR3 CASSQPGSFGYTF. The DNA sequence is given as TGCGCCAGCAGCCAACCCGGGTCGTTTGGCTACACCTTC.